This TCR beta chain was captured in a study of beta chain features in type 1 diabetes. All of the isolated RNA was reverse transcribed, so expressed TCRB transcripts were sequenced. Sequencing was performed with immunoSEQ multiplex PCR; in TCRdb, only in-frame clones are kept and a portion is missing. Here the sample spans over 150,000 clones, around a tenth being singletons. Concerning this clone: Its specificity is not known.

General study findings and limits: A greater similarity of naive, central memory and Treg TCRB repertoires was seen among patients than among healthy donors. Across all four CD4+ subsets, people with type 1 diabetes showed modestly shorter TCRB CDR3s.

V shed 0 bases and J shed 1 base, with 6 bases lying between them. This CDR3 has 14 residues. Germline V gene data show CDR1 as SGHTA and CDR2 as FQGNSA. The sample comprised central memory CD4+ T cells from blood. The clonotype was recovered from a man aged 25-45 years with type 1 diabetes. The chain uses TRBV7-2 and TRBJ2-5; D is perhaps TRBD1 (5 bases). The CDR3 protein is CASSLARAQETQYF. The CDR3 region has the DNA TGTGCCAGCAGCTTAGCCAGGGCCCAAGAGACCCAGTACTTC.